This T cell receptor (beta chain) was sequenced for a study of blood T cell repertoires in COVID-19. TCRdb's copy holds only in-frame clones and misses some; the assay was immunoSEQ multiplex PCR. The data contain about 230,000 clones, around 88% of them singletons. The germline V and J ends were trimmed by 2 bases and 5 bases, with 9 bases remaining between them. The CDR3 covers 13 residues. The germline gives CDR1 SNHLY, CDR2 FYNNEI. Adults between about 18 and 95 years of age took part from more than 20 US areas. The receptor was isolated from a woman in her forties with acute COVID-19. The specimen sequenced was PBMCs or T cells enriched from blood (not recorded which). The J gene is TRBJ1-1, the V gene TRBV2; TRBD1 might be the D (6 bases). CDR3 residues: CASSENRVTEAFF. The CDR3 bases are TGTGCCAGCAGTGAAAACAGGGTTACTGAAGCTTTCTTT.